This T cell receptor (beta chain) emerged from a study of cytomegalovirus exposure and HLA in healthy donors. Whole-study findings and limits: High specificity and sensitivity for cytomegalovirus status were reported for the classifier.

A remark on this clone: Its antigen is still unknown.

Germline lookup yields CDR1 SGHRS and CDR2 YFSETQ. This CDR3 is 18 amino acids long. V shed 0 bases and J 2 bases; nucleotides not matched to a gene: 11. Amplification used 60 Vbeta primers and 13 Jbeta primers. Study processing details: Later reanalysis found tens of millions of unique TCR beta chains, some 10 million of them shared. TCRdb's copy holds only in-frame clones and misses some; the assay was immunoSEQ multiplex PCR. V and J calls and clone size are those listed in that table; D and trimming were worked out from the DNA. The table includes 150,000 to 200,000 clones, 80% to 90% detected once. All donors participated as healthy donors of bone marrow.

This clonotype was sampled from a man between 18 and 35 years old in good health and CMV-seropositive. Sequencing input: PBMCs. The chain is built from TRBV5-1 and TRBJ2-3; 8 nucleotides line up with TRBD1. CDR3 loop: CASSLAENADRATDTQYF. CDR3 in DNA: TGCGCCAGCAGCTTGGCCGAAAACGCGGACAGGGCCACAGATACGCAGTATTTT.